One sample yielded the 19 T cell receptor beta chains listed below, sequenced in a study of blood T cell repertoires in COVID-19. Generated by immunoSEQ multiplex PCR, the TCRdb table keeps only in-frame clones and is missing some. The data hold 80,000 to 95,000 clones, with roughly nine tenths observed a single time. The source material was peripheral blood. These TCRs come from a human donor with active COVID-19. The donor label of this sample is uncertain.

The CDR3 spells CSVQTGGNQPQHF. For the CDR3, the DNA is TGCAGCGTGCAGACAGGGGGCAATCAGCCCCAGCATTTT. The V and J genes are TRBV29-1 and TRBJ1-5, with 8 bases matching TRBD1. J was trimmed by 2 bases and V by 6 bases; bases with no gene match: 3. Per the germline V gene, CDR1 is SQVTM and CDR2 is ANQGSEA. The CDR3 has 13 residues. The full variable domain, completed using reference TRBV29-1 and TRBJ1-5, is SAVISQKPSRDICQRGTSLTIQCQVDSQVTMMFWYRQQPGQSLTLIATANQGSEATYESGFVIDKFPISRPNLTFSTLTVSNMSPEDSSIYLCSVQTGGNQPQHFGDGTRLSIL.

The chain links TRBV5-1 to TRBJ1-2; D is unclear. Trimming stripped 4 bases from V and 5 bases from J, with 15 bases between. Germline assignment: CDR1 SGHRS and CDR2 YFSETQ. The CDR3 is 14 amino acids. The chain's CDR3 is CASSQTEDGYGYTF. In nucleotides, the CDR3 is TGCGCCAGCAGCCAAACAGAAGATGGGTATGGCTACACCTTC. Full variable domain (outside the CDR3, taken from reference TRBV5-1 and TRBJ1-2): KAGVTQTPRYLIKTRGQQVTLSCSPISGHRSVSWYQQTPGQGLQFLFEYFSETQRNKGNFPGRFSGRQFSNSRSEMNVSTLELGDSALYLCASSQTEDGYGYTFGSGTRLTVV.

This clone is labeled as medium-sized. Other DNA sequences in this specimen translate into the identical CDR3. CDR3 DNA: TGTGCCAGCAGTGAAAGCGTAAACTATGGCTACACCTTC. Translated: CASSESVNYGYTF. The chain uses TRBV25-1 and TRBJ1-2; no definite D call. Germline V gene lookup returns CDR1 MGHDK and CDR2 SYGVNS. The CDR3 is 13 amino acids. V was clipped by 2 bases and J by 2 bases, with 6 bases between them.

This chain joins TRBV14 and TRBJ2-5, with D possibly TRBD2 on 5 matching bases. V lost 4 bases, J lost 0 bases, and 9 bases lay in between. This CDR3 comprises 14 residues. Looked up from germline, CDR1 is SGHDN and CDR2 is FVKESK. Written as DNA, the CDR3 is TGTGCCAGCAGCCCTAGACTAAACCAAGAGACCCAGTACTTC. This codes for CASSPRLNQETQYF.

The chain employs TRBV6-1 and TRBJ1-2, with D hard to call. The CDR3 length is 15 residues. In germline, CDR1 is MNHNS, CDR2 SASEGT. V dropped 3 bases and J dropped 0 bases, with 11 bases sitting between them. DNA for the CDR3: TGTGCCAGCAGTGAGCGGCCAGACCCTAACTATGGCTACACCTTC. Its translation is CASSERPDPNYGYTF.

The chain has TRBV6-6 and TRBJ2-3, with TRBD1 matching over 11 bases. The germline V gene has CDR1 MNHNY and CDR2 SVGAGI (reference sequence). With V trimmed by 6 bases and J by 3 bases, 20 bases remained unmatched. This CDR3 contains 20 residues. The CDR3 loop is CASSKVPPGQGVLRTDTQYF. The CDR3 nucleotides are TGTGCCAGCAGCAAAGTACCTCCGGGACAGGGGGTTTTAAGGACAGATACGCAGTATTTT.

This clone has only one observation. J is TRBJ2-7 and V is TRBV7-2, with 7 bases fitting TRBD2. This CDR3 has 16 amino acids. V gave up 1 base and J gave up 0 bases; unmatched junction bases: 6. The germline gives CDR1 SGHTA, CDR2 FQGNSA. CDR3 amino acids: CASSLVFGGSSYEQYF. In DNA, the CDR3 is TGTGCCAGCAGCTTAGTTTTCGGGGGGAGCTCCTACGAGCAGTACTTC.

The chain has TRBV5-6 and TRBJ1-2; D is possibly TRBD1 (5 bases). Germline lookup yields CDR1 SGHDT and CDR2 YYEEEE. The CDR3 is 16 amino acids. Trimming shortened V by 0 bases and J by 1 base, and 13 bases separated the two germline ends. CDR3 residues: CASSLGTPLLNYGYTF. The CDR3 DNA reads TGTGCCAGCAGCTTGGGGACACCACTACTTAACTATGGCTACACCTTC.

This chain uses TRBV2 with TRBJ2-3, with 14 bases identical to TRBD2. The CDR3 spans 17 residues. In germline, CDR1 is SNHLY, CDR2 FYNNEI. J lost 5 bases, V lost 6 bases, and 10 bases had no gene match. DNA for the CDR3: TGTGCCAGCAGCCTACTGACTAGCGGGGGGGGGCTAGATACGCAGTATTTT. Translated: CASSLLTSGGGLDTQYF.

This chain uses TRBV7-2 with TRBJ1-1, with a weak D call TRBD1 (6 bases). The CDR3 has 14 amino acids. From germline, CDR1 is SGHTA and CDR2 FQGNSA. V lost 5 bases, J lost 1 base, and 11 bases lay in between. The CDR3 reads CASSPGHKNTEAFF. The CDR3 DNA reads TGTGCCAGCAGCCCGGGACATAAGAACACTGAAGCTTTCTTT.

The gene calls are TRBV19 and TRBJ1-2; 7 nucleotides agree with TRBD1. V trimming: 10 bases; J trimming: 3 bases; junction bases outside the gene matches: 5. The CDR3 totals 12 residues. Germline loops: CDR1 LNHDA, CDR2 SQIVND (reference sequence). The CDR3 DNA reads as TGTGCCACGAATACAGGGGACTATGGCTACACCTTC. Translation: CATNTGDYGYTF.

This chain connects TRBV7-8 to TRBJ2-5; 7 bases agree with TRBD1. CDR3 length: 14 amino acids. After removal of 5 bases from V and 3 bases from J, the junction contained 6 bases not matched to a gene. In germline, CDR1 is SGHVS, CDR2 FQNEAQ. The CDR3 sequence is CASSHGTAKETQYF. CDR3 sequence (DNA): TGTGCCAGCAGCCACGGGACAGCTAAAGAGACCCAGTACTTC.

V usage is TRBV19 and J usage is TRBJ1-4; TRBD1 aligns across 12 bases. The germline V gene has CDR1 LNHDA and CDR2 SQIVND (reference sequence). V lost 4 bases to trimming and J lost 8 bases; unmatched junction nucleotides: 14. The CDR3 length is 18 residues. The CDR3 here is CASSTRDRGRTVREKLFF. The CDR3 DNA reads TGTGCCAGTAGTACTAGGGACAGGGGGCGGACGGTACGGGAAAAACTGTTTTTT.

The CDR3 is CASSFPGEWASSNTGELFF. CDR3 coding DNA: TGCGCCAGCAGCTTTCCCGGTGAATGGGCATCCTCGAACACCGGGGAGCTGTTTTTT. The chain combines TRBV4-1 with TRBJ2-2; D gene uncertain. This CDR3 spans 19 amino acids. V was trimmed by 5 bases and J by 0 bases, leaving 22 bases between them. Germline CDR1 reads MGHRA; CDR2 reads YSYEKL.

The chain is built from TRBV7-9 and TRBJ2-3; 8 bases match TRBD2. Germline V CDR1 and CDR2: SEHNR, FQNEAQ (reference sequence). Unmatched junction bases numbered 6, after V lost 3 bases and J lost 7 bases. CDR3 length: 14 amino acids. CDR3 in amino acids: CASSLGLGIHTQYF. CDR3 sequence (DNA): TGTGCCAGCAGCTTGGGACTAGGGATCCATACGCAGTATTTT. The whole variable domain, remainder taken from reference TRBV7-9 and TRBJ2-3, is DTGVSQNPRHKITKRGQNVTFRCDPISEHNRLYWYRQTLGQGPEFLTYFQNEAQLEKSRLLSDRFSAERPKGSFSTLEIQRTEQGDSAMYLCASSLGLGIHTQYFGPGTRLTVL.

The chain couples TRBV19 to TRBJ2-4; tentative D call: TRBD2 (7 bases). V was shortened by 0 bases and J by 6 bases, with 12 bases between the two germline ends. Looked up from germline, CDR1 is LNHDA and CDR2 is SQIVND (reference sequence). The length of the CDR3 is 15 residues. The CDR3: CASSIERGTINIQYF. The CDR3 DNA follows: TGTGCCAGTAGTATAGAGAGGGGGACTATAAACATTCAGTACTTC.

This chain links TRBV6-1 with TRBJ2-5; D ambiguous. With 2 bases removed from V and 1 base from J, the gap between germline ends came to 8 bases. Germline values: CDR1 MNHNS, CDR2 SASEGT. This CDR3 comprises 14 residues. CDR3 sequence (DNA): TGTGCCAGCAGTGAAAGTGGGCCCCAAGAGACCCAGTACTTC. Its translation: CASSESGPQETQYF.

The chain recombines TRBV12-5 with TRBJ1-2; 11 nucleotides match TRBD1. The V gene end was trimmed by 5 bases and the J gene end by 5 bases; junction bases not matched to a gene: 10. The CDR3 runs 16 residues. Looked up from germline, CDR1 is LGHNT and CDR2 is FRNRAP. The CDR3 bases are TGTGCTAGTGGTGTAAGCGCGGGACAGGGGGGGTATGGCTACACCTTC. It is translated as CASGVSAGQGGYGYTF.

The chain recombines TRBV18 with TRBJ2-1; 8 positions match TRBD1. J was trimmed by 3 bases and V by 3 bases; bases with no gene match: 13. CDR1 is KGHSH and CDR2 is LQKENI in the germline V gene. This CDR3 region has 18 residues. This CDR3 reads CASSPLPQGAINYNEQFF. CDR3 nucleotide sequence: TGTGCCAGCTCACCCTTACCTCAGGGGGCAATTAACTACAATGAGCAGTTCTTC.